Below, 19 T cell receptor beta chains from the same sample are listed, as sequenced in a study of T cell responses to AZD1222 COVID-19 vaccine. Sequencing used immunoSEQ multiplex PCR; TCRdb keeps in-frame clones, though not all of them. The profile covers about 49,000 clones, with roughly three quarters appearing a single time and 20% taken by the ten largest. Here the sequenced sample was peripheral blood, taken on day 0 of MenACWY control vaccination. The source is an adult in good health.

The rearrangement links TRBV24-1 to TRBJ2-5; D is unclear. Germline lookup yields CDR1 KGHDR and CDR2 SFDVKD. V was cut by 9 bases and J by 4 bases, with 8 bases left in between. The CDR3 totals 11 residues. CDR3 bases: TGTGCCACCGAAATCGGAGAGACCCAGTACTTC. This gives the protein CATEIGETQYF.

The chain combines TRBV6-4 with TRBJ1-5; TRBD1 might be the D (5 bases). Trimming removed 2 bases at V and 6 bases at J, with 14 bases between. This CDR3 has 15 residues. The germline gives CDR1 MRHNA, CDR2 SNTAGT. CDR3 coding DNA: TGTGCCAGCAGTGACAGAGCGGGGACGGGTCAGCCCCAGCATTTT. Its protein product is CASSDRAGTGQPQHF.

The chain employs TRBV30 and TRBJ1-4, with D maybe TRBD1 (6 bases). Trimming stripped 2 bases from V and 8 bases from J, with 12 bases between. Germline V CDR1 and CDR2: GTSNPN, SVGIG (reference sequence). The CDR3 runs 13 residues. The CDR3 DNA is TGTGCCTGGAGTCGGGACATGGGGGAAAAACTGTTTTTT. This encodes CAWSRDMGEKLFF.

This rearrangement joins TRBV19 to TRBJ1-2; 7 bases are a match to TRBD1. The V gene end was trimmed by 5 bases and the J gene end by 6 bases; junction bases not matched to a gene: 9. This CDR3 is 14 amino acids long. Germline lookup yields CDR1 LNHDA and CDR2 SQIVND (reference sequence). The DNA of the CDR3 is TGTGCCAGTAGTGTTGCGGCGACAGGGAATGGCTACACCTTC. Protein sequence: CASSVAATGNGYTF.

A word on this clone: Other DNA variants within this sample encode the same CDR3. The chain joins TRBV2 to TRBJ1-6, with D maybe TRBD1 (6 bases). Trimming removed 3 bases at V and 6 bases at J, with 9 bases between. CDR3 length: 14 residues. Germline CDR1 is SNHLY and CDR2 is FYNNEI. Here the CDR3 reads CASSDGGPNSPLHF. The CDR3 DNA reads as TGTGCCAGCAGTGACGGGGGCCCTAATTCACCCCTCCACTTT.

This chain joins TRBV2 and TRBJ1-5, with 7 nucleotides matching TRBD1. This CDR3 contains 14 residues. Germline V gene lookup returns CDR1 SNHLY and CDR2 FYNNEI. J was trimmed by 2 bases and V by 8 bases; bases with no gene match: 6. CDR3: CASGDQGGNQPQHF. The CDR3 DNA follows: TGTGCCAGCGGGGACCAGGGGGGCAATCAGCCCCAGCATTTT.

The chain recombines TRBV9 with TRBJ1-2, with 7 bases fitting TRBD1. Germline CDR1 SGDLS, CDR2 YYNGEE. J lost 5 bases, V lost 2 bases, and 6 bases had no gene match. The CDR3 runs to 14 residues. The CDR3 protein is CASSVGDSPYGYTF. The CDR3 DNA follows: TGTGCCAGCAGCGTGGGGGACAGTCCTTATGGCTACACCTTC.

This clone was observed at least ten times. V gene TRBV5-4 combines with J gene TRBJ1-1; D uncertain. With 7 bases removed from V and 2 bases from J, the gap between germline ends came to 12 bases. Germline loops: CDR1 SGHNT, CDR2 YYREEE (reference sequence). The CDR3 is 13 residues long. The CDR3 reads CASCTEPNTEAFF. In nucleotides, the CDR3 is TGTGCCAGCTGTACAGAGCCCAACACTGAAGCTTTCTTT.

The gene calls are TRBV28 and TRBJ1-5; D is perhaps TRBD1 (6 bases). From germline, CDR1 is MDHEN and CDR2 SYDVKM. The CDR3 is 13 residues long. V lost 7 bases and J 7 bases, leaving 14 bases between the germline ends. CDR3 sequence (DNA): TGTGCCAGCACAACAGGGTTGATACAGCCCCAGCATTTT. Its translation is CASTTGLIQPQHF.

J is TRBJ1-4 and V is TRBV14, with 7 bases fitting TRBD1. CDR3 length: 17 amino acids. In germline, CDR1 is SGHDN, CDR2 FVKESK. Trimming took 0 bases from V and 4 from J; bases not matched to a gene: 8. The CDR3 DNA sequence: TGTGCCAGCAGCCAAGAAGCTGGGGGACAGTTTAATGAAAAACTGTTTTTT. This sequence encodes CASSQEAGGQFNEKLFF.

J is TRBJ2-5 and V is TRBV10-1; 12 nucleotides match TRBD2. Trimming removed 6 bases from V and 4 bases from J; junction bases left unmatched: 6. The CDR3 totals 15 residues. Germline-derived CDR1 and CDR2 are WNHNN and SYGVQD (reference sequence). CDR3 sequence: CASSPSGRAGETQYF. CDR3 sequence (DNA): TGCGCCAGCAGCCCTAGCGGGAGGGCCGGAGAGACCCAGTACTTC.

The chain uses TRBV5-6 and TRBJ1-6, with D possibly matching TRBD1 (6 bases). V was clipped by 0 bases and J by 8 bases, with 9 bases between them. The germline V gene encodes CDR1 SGHDT and CDR2 YYEEEE. The CDR3 is made up of 14 amino acids. CDR3 DNA sequence: TGTGCCAGCAGCTTGGTGGGGGGCGATTCACCCCTCCACTTT. As protein: CASSLVGGDSPLHF.

The rearrangement uses TRBV18 and TRBJ2-5, with TRBD1 matching over 7 bases. The CDR3 runs to 14 residues. V trimming: 4 bases; J trimming: 4 bases; junction bases outside the gene matches: 6. Germline V gene data show CDR1 as KGHSH and CDR2 as LQKENI. CDR3 protein: CASSQGAGRETQYF. CDR3 sequence (DNA): TGTGCCAGCTCACAGGGGGCAGGCAGAGAGACCCAGTACTTC. Using reference TRBV18 and TRBJ2-5 for the parts outside the CDR3, the full variable domain is NAGVMQNPRHLVRRRGQEARLRCSPMKGHSHVYWYRQLPEEGLKFMVYLQKENIIDESGMPKERFSAEFPKEGPSILRIQQVVRGDSAAYFCASSQGAGRETQYFGPGTRLLVL.

Here the CDR3 DNA reads TGTGCCAGCAAAGGGGATGGGGGCACTGAAGCTTTCTTT. This encodes CASKGDGGTEAFF. The V and J genes are TRBV6-5 and TRBJ1-1, with D perhaps matching TRBD1 (5 bases). Trimming took 7 bases from V and 4 from J, leaving 13 bases between them. The CDR3 totals 13 residues. Germline V gives CDR1 MNHEY, CDR2 SVGAGI.

The chain joins TRBV6-4 to TRBJ2-1, with TRBD2 identical over 8 bases. V lost 9 bases to trimming and J lost 10 bases; unmatched junction nucleotides: 17. This CDR3 spans 15 amino acids. The V gene's germline CDR1 is MRHNA and CDR2 SNTAGT. The CDR3 region has the DNA TGTGCCAGTGCTCATAGTGAGGGATTAGCGGGGGAGCAGTTCTTC. The encoded protein is CASAHSEGLAGEQFF.

This chain connects TRBV7-9 to TRBJ1-4; the D gene is possibly TRBD1 (6 bases). Germline-derived CDR1 and CDR2 are SEHNR and FQNEAQ (reference sequence). The CDR3 covers 14 residues. Trimming shortened V by 5 bases and J by 5 bases, and 12 bases separated the two germline ends. The CDR3 here is CASSDIRGNEKLFF. CDR3 coding DNA: TGTGCCAGCAGCGATATTAGGGGGAATGAAAAACTGTTTTTT.

This clone was seen more than once but under ten times. This chain links TRBV30 with TRBJ1-5; D gene unclear. Trimming stripped 3 bases from V and 2 bases from J, with 8 bases between. This CDR3 region has 13 residues. CDR1 GTSNPN and CDR2 SVGIG come from the germline V gene (reference sequence). For the CDR3, the DNA is TGTGCCTGGAGCGAGGGAGGCAATCAGCCCCAGCATTTT. Protein sequence: CAWSEGGNQPQHF.

V and J are TRBV2 and TRBJ2-1; 11 nucleotides align to TRBD2. This CDR3 comprises 16 residues. V trimming: 4 bases; J trimming: 9 bases; junction bases outside the gene matches: 11. Germline CDR1 reads SNHLY; CDR2 reads FYNNEI. The CDR3 bases are TGTGCCAGCAGTGCGAAAATAGCGGGAGGGAGGGTTGAGCAGTTCTTC. Amino acids: CASSAKIAGGRVEQFF.

V gene TRBV3-1 (or the pseudogene TRBV3-2) combines with J gene TRBJ2-2; D is ambiguous. From germline, CDR1 is LGHDT and CDR2 YNNKEL (reference sequence). CDR3 size: 15 residues. The V end lost 2 bases, the J end lost 2 bases, and 9 bases lay between the germline ends. The CDR3 loop reads CASSQKSHNTGELFF. CDR3 in DNA: TGTGCCAGCAGCCAAAAAAGTCATAACACCGGGGAGCTGTTTTTT.